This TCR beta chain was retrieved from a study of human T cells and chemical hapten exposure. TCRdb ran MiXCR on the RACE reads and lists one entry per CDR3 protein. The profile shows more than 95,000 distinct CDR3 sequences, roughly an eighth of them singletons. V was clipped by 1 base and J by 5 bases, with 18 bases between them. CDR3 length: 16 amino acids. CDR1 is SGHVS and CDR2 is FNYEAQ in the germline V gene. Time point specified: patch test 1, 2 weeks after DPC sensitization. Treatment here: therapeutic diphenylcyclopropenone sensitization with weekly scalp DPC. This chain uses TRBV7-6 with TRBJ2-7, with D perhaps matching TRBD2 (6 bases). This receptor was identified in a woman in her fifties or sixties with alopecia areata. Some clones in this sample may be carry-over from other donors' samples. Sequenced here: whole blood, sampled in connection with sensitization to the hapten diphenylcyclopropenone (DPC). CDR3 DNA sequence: TGTGCCAGCAGCTTAGTATTATTAGGAGGGTTCAACGAGCAGTACTTC. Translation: CASSLVLLGGFNEQYF.